The next 7 T cell receptor beta chains were all read from a single sample in a study of blood T cell repertoires in COVID-19. Sequenced by immunoSEQ multiplex PCR; TCRdb stores in-frame clones only, minus some. Counted here are around 92,000 clones, approximately 74% occurring once; the ten biggest clones make up just under 4%. Sequencing was performed on peripheral blood. These receptors all stem from a man between 70 and 80 years old with COVID-19, enrolled during active disease.

The V call is TRBV28, the J call TRBJ2-7; possible D gene TRBD1, 5 bases. Germline V gene lookup returns CDR1 MDHEN and CDR2 SYDVKM. V was trimmed by 6 bases and J by 3 bases, leaving 18 bases between them. The CDR3 contains 15 residues. The CDR3 nucleotides are TGTGCCAGCAGGCTCAGATTGAGGACACACTACGAGCAGTACTTC. It is translated as CASRLRLRTHYEQYF.

The chain joins TRBV12-3 or TRBV12-4 to TRBJ2-1; 9 nucleotides match TRBD1. The CDR3 has 13 residues. Unmatched junction bases numbered 2, after V lost 2 bases and J lost 9 bases. Here the CDR3 DNA reads TGTGCCAGCAGTTTACCGGGACAGGGTGAGCAGTTCTTC. This translates into CASSLPGQGEQFF.

The chain is built from TRBV4-2 and TRBJ2-4; D is undetermined. The CDR3 sequence is 18 residues long. Germline loops: CDR1 LGHNA, CDR2 YNFKEQ. The V end lost 0 bases, the J end lost 11 bases, and 26 bases lay between the germline ends. The CDR3 loop is CASSQDHVGSTALLVQYF. DNA of the CDR3: TGTGCCAGCAGCCAAGATCATGTAGGCAGCACAGCCCTTTTAGTTCAGTACTTC.

This chain links TRBV2 with TRBJ1-2; no firm D call. The CDR3 has 14 amino acids. Germline loops: CDR1 SNHLY, CDR2 FYNNEI. V lost 2 bases to trimming and J lost 5 bases, with 12 bases between them. As DNA, the CDR3 is TGTGCCAGCAGTGAACGACGGGAAGCTTATGGCTACACCTTC. Encoded protein: CASSERREAYGYTF.

This chain joins TRBV7-2 and TRBJ1-1; TRBD1 agrees at 8 bases. The CDR3 extends over 13 amino acids. Trimming at V came to 3 bases and at J to 3 bases, leaving 0 bases not matched to a gene. Germline assignment: CDR1 SGHTA and CDR2 FQGNSA. The CDR3 coding sequence is TGTGCCAGCAGCTTGGACAGGGACACTGAAGCTTTCTTT. Translated: CASSLDRDTEAFF.

This clone was counted between two and nine times. The chain recombines TRBV7-6 with TRBJ1-2; D not certain. The CDR3 loop spans 14 amino acids. Between the trimmed V and J ends, which lost 1 base and 6 bases, there was a span of 12 bases. Germline CDR1 reads SGHVS; CDR2 reads FNYEAQ. The CDR3: CASSLGGPGNGYTF. DNA of the CDR3: TGTGCCAGCAGCTTAGGCGGTCCTGGCAATGGCTACACCTTC.

The chain carries TRBV11-3 and TRBJ1-1; no clear D. This CDR3 spans 13 amino acids. Deletions cut 0 bases from V and 3 bases from J, with 5 bases between. CDR1 SGHNT and CDR2 YENEEA come from the germline V gene. DNA for the CDR3: TGTGCCAGCAGCTTAGACGGGTACACTGAAGCTTTCTTT. Residues: CASSLDGYTEAFF.